This T cell receptor beta chain derives from a study of cytomegalovirus exposure and HLA in healthy donors (dated by TCRdb to the late 2010s). For the wider study: An earlier analysis of about 530 of the donors reported 276 Gb of sequence data and around 100 million unique TCR beta sequences obtained from about 170 million T cells. In a later genetic analysis, genome-wide SNP genotypes for about 55% of the 666 donors were used, and that subset was treated as a discovery cohort. The T cell repertoires of some 670 subjects were profiled by immunosequencing and related to cytomegalovirus serostatus. Four to six DR-DQ haplotypes were handled as single units for association and clustering because linkage in the cohort was strong. The study combined high-throughput TCR immunosequencing, statistical association of individual TCRs with disease status, and machine learning to predict cytomegalovirus infection status. Typing coverage varied by locus: about 620-630 donors for A, B, C, DRB1 and DQB1; about 520 for DQA1; nearly 610 for DPA1; roughly 450 for DPB1. The study was designed to test whether signatures of past pathogen exposure could be identified by cataloging public T cell receptors. Around 300 gigabases of sequencing data and 70 million to 85 million unique TCR sequences were included in an early release covering around 600 HLA-typed donors. In addition to the first cohort of approximately 670 subjects, a separate validation cohort of some 120 different subjects was used. The later analysis used no new phenotypic data to find candidate immune exposures, relying instead on TCR beta sequences and their occurrence across donors. An earlier analysis of several hundred of the donors applied high-throughput TCR beta sequencing to assess whether each TCR beta V gene segment acted as functional or pseudogenic. Donor age, sex, ethnicity and CMV serostatus were compiled together with the repertoire data. Of the roughly 400 genotyped donors, 81% were placed in the genetic ancestry cluster associated with self-reported Caucasian donors. A later analysis re-analyzed previously published TCR beta repertoires from 660 or so donors and added high-resolution HLA genotyping to study TCR occurrence patterns. Every discovery cohort repertoire had been produced on one sequencing platform. Class I and class II HLA loci were covered by the typing at four-digit resolution. Among about 400 genotyped donors of the cohort, an average of approximately 240,000 unique TCR beta nucleotide sequences was sequenced per donor, of which about 18% were non-productive. Broader findings and caveats from the paper: Some IMGT-functional V segments, including TRBV6-2 and TRBV6-3, could not be told apart with the 87-base-pair reads, so those segments were excluded. The classifier was reported to diagnose cytomegalovirus status with high specificity and sensitivity in both the original and validation cohorts. According to a later analysis, most CMV-associated TCR beta chains appeared to be HLA-restricted, and the HLA associations seemed to be driven largely by CMV exposure. In a later analysis, HLA-associated TCR beta chains showed more clonal expansion and lower generation probabilities than non-associated chains that were equally common. Broadly in line with IMGT annotations, most TCR beta V segments showed up in productive rearrangements about 90% or about 30% of the time in an earlier analysis of some 590 of the donors. In the study, about 150 TCR beta chains were listed as associated with cytomegalovirus. A later genetic analysis associated a missense DCLRE1C variant with V-gene and J-gene trimming of TCR beta chains, and an independent cohort replicated the association. Because counts were too low, around 17 rarely observed V segments, including chromosome 9 orphons, were left out of the earlier analysis of approximately 500 of the donors. Three of the identified cytomegalovirus-associated TCR beta chains were confirmed in vitro to be specific for cytomegalovirus antigens. Only TCR beta chains were sequenced in this cohort, and the absence of alpha or paired-chain data limited detectable features. According to a later analysis, TCR association rates differed among HLA loci, with DRB1 alleles showing the most associated TCRs and HLA-C alleles showing the fewest. In a later analysis, 16,951 TCR beta sequences were associated with specific HLA alleles at a false discovery rate of 0.05. Linkage disequilibrium might explain the correlated functional status among segregating V segments, but an unknown experimental factor could not be ruled out. For the cohort, immune exposure information was limited to CMV serostatus. Assigning TCR associations to individual alleles was difficult when HLA alleles, especially DR and DQ, strongly co-occurred. According to a later genetic analysis, donors in an Asian-associated ancestry cluster had fewer N-insertions in productive TCRs than the roughly 660-donor mean. Across donors, most TCR sequences were observed very rarely, whereas some public TCRs were present in many individuals. According to the authors, the approach could potentially be generalized to other disease states and immunological phenotypes. Sequencing depth was assumed to be roughly uniform across donors in the presence/absence analyses, though that assumption may not hold. In a later analysis, several top co-occurrence clusters were reported to appear linked to parvovirus B19, influenza, CMV and Epstein-Barr virus. Because some donors lacked HLA typing at each locus, the association tests relied only on the typed subset. The sequencing pipeline was judged likely to have produced a cluster of highly shared sequence variants as a technical artifact. A further reported finding was that TCR beta sequences accurately predicted the HLA-A and HLA-B alleles for most subjects in the first cohort.

In total, 600 or so healthy bone marrow donors made up the cohort. All cohort members were sampled while nominally healthy, although unrecorded immune exposures were likely present. The donor was CMV seropositive and belonged to the group of 250 to 300 seropositive cohort members. Each donor provided a peripheral blood sample, and peripheral blood mononuclear cells were used for TCR beta sequencing. The Qiagen DNeasy Blood Extraction Kit was used to extract genomic DNA from the blood cell samples. The protocol used for the library was the immunoSEQ multiplex PCR assay. A mixture of 60 forward primers for TCR Vbeta segments and 13 reverse primers for TCR Jbeta segments was used in the multiplex PCR. The CDR3 region of rearranged TCR beta genes was amplified from genomic DNA by a multiplex PCR assay. The amplified TCR beta libraries were sequenced on the Illumina HiSeq System as 87-base-pair reads. Concerning the study's data processing: In a later analysis, some 80 million unique TCR beta chains were counted across the 690 or so repertoires, and around 11 million of these chains were shared by at least two donors. To remove PCR and sequencing errors, raw reads were error-corrected and collapsed into unique sequences using a nearest-neighbor algorithm that merged closely related sequences. V, D and J gene segments were assigned by aligning CDR3 sequences to IMGT reference sequences. For a sequence to be retained, a match of at least six nucleotides to both a V gene segment and a J gene segment was required. Rearrangements were classified as productive when the CDR3 lacked stop codons and remained in frame with V and J, and all other rearrangements were classified as non-productive. CDR3 was defined by IMGT convention, running from the second conserved V-encoded cysteine to the conserved J-encoded phenylalanine. The earlier analysis of roughly 590 of the donors excluded sequences that lacked an unambiguous match to a single V gene segment. An earlier analysis of fewer than 650 of the donors classified V segments as functional when productive rearrangements were above 56.7% and as segregating when the standard deviation between donors was above 5%. A statistical classification framework was developed to diagnose cytomegalovirus status using the catalog of TCR beta chain sequences. A later analysis assigned V and J genes by comparing TCR nucleotide sequences with IMGT/GENE-DB human TR gene sequences. A later analysis assigned CDR3 sequences and most-parsimonious VDJ recombination scenarios with the TCRdist pipeline. A later analysis defined each TCR beta chain by its CDR3 amino acid sequence plus V-gene family, and excluded reads lacking a unique V-gene family. As a way to deal with suspected cross-contamination and a sequencing artifact, a later analysis dropped more than 500 nucleotide sequences that were highly shared and had low generation probability. In a later analysis, a clonal expansion index was calculated for each public chain from normalized within-repertoire ranks of inferred template counts. In a later analysis, generation probabilities were computed with a VDJ recombination model fitted to out-of-frame rearrangements, and the resulting probabilities were checked against IGoR. In a later analysis, TCR-TCR, TCR-HLA and TCR-CMV co-occurrence was scored with hypergeometric tests, and a repertoire-size bias correction was applied to TCR pairs. False discovery rates were estimated in a later analysis by permuting HLA or CMV assignments 20 times. In a later analysis, co-occurring TCRs were grouped with DBSCAN, and TCRdist sequence similarity was added when clustering was performed within HLA-allele-positive subsets. Repertoires with fewer than 30,000 or more than 120,000 public chains, plus five repertoires with anomalous nucleotide sharing, were excluded from co-occurrence clustering. The clones in this table, taken by TCRdb from immuneACCESS, are in-frame only. Not every clone is retained; where verified, under half of the shortfall comes from an unresolved V gene, and the cause of the rest is unknown. V and J calls and clone size are given by that table; D and trimming were obtained from the DNA. This sample comprises about 100,000 clones, roughly three quarters of them detected only once. About 4% of the sample comes from the top ten.

For this clone: Its antigen target is currently unknown. No base quality information exists; no much larger clone differs at one position.

CDR1 and CDR2 were assigned from the germline V gene (reference sequence) as MNHNY and SVGAGI. Its CDR3 holds 14 amino acids, cysteine through phenylalanine. Solely the CDR3 DNA is kept, with 42 bases framed from the first base. V loses 5 bases at its end and J loses 3 bases; junction bases beyond the gene matches: 4. This clonotype was sampled from a woman between 45 and 60 years old in good health and CMV-seropositive. Specimen: PBMCs. The sequence joins TRBV6-6 to TRBJ1-5; 7 middle bases align to TRBD1. The bases read TGTGCCAGCAGTCCGGACAGGTACAATCAGCCCCAGCATTTT. This sequence encodes CASSPDRYNQPQHF.